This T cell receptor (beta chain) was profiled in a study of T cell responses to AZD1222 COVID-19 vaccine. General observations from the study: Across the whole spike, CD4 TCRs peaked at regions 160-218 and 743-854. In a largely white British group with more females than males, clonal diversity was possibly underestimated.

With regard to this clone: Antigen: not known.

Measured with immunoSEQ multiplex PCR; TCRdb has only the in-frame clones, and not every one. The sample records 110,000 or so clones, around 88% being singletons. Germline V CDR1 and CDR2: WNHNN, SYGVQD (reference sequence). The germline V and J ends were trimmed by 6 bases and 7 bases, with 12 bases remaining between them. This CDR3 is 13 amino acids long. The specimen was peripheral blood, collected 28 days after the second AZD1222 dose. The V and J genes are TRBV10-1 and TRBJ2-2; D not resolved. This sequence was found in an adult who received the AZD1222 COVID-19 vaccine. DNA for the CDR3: TGCGCCAGCAGGGCGGATCGGCGCGGGGAGCTGTTTTTT. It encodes CASRADRRGELFF.